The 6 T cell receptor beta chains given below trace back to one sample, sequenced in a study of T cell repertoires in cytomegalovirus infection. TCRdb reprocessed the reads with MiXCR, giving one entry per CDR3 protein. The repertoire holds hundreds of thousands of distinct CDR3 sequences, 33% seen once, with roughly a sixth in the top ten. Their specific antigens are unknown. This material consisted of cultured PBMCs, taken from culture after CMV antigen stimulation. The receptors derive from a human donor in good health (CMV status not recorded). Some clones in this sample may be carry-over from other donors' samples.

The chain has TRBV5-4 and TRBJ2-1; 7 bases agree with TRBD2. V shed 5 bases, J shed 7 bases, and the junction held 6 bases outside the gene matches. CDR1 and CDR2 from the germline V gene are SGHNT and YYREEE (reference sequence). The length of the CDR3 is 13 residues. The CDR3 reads CASRAWGGNEQFF. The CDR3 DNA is TGTGCCAGCAGAGCTTGGGGGGGGAATGAGCAGTTCTTC.

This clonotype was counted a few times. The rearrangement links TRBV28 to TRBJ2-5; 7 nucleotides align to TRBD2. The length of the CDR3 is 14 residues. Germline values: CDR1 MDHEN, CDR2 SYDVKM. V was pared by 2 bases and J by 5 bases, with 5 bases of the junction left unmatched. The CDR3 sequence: CASSLAGESETQYF. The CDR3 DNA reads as TGTGCCAGCAGTTTAGCGGGAGAAAGCGAGACCCAGTACTTC.

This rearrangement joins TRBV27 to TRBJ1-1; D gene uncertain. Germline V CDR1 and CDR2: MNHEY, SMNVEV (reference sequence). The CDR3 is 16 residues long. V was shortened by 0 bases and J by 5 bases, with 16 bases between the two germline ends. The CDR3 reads CASSLSKGGMWTEAFF. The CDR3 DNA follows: TGTGCCAGCAGTTTATCGAAGGGAGGGATGTGGACTGAAGCTTTCTTT.

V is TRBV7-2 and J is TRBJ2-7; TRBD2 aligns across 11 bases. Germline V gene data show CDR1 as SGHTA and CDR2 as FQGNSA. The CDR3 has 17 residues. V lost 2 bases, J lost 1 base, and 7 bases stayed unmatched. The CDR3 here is CASSLRLAGGGSYEQYF. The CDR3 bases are TGTGCCAGCAGCTTACGGCTAGCGGGAGGTGGATCCTACGAGCAGTACTTC.

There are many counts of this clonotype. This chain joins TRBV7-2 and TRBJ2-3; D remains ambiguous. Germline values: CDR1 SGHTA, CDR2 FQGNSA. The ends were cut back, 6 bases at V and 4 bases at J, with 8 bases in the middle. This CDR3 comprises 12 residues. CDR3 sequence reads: CASRSYPDTQYF. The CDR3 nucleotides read TGTGCCAGCAGGTCTTACCCAGATACGCAGTATTTT.

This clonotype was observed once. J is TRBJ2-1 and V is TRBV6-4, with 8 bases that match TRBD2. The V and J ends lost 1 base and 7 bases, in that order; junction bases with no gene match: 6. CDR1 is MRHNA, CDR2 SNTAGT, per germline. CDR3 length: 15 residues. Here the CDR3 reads CASSDWASGLNEQFF. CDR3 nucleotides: TGTGCCAGCAGTGACTGGGCTAGCGGGTTGAATGAGCAGTTCTTC.